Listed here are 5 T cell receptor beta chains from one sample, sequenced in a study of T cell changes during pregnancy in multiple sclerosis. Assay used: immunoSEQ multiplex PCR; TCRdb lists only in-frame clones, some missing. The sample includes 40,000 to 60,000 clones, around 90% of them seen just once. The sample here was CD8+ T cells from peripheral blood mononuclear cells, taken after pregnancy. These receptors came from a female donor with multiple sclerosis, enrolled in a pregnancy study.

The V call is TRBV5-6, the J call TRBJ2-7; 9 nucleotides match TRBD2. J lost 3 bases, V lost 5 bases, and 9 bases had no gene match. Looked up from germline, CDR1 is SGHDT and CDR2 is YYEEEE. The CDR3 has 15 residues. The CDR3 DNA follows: TGTGCCAGCAGTACCCGGGTAGCGGGGGACTACGAGCAGTACTTC. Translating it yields CASSTRVAGDYEQYF.

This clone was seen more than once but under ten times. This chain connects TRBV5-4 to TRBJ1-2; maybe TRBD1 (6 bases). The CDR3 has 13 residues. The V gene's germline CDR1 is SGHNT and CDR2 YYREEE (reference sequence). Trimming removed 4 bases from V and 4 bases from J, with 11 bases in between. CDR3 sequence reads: CASSGRDTYGYTF. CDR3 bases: TGTGCCAGCAGCGGACGGGACACCTATGGCTACACCTTC. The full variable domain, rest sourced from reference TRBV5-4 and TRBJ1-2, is ETGVTQSPTHLIKTRGQQVTLRCSSQSGHNTVSWYQQALGQGPQFIFQYYREEENGRGNFPPRFSGLQFPNYSSELNVNALELDDSALYLCASSGRDTYGYTFGSGTRLTVV.

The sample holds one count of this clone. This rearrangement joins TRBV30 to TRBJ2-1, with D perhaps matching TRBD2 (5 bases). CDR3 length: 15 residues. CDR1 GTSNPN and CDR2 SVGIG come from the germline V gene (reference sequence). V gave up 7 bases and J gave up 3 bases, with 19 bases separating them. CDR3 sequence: CAFHAAEIGYNEQFF. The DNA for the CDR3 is TGTGCCTTCCACGCAGCGGAGATCGGCTACAATGAGCAGTTCTTC.

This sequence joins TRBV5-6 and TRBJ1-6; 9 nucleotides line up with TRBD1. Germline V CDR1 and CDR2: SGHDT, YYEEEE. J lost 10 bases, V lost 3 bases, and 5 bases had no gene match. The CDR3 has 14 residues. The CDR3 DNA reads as TGTGCCAGCAGCTACGGGACAGGGAAATCACCCCTCCACTTT. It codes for CASSYGTGKSPLHF.

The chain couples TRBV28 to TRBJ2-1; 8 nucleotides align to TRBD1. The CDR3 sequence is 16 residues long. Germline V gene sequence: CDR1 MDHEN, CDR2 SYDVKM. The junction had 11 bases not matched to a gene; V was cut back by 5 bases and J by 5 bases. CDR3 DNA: TGTGCCAGCAGTGCCCGGACAGGGTGGGCACACAATGAGCAGTTCTTC. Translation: CASSARTGWAHNEQFF. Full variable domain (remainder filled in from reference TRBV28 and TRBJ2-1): DVKVTQSSRYLVKRTGEKVFLECVQDMDHENMFWYRQDPGLGLRLIYFSYDVKMKEKGDIPEGYSVSREKKERFSLILESASTNQTSMYLCASSARTGWAHNEQFFGPGTRLTVL.